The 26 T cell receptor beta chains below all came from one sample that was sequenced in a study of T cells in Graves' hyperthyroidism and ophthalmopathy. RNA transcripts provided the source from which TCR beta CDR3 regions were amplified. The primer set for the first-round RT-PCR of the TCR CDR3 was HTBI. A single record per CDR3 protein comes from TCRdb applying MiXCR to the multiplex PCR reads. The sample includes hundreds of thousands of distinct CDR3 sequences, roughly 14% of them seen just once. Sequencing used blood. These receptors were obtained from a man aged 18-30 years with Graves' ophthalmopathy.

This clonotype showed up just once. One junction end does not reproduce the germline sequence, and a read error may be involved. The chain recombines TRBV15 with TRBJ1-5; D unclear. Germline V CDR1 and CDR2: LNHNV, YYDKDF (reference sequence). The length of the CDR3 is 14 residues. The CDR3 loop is CTTSSRHSNQPQHF. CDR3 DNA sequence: TGTACCACCAGCTCAAGGCATAGCAATCAGCCCCAGCATTTT. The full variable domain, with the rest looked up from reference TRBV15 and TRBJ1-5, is DAMVIQNPRYQVTQFGKPVTLSCSQTLNHNVMYWYQQKSSQAPKLLFHYYDKDFNNEADTPDNFQSRRPNTSFCFLDIRSPGLGDTAMYLCTTSSRHSNQPQHFGDGTRLSIL.

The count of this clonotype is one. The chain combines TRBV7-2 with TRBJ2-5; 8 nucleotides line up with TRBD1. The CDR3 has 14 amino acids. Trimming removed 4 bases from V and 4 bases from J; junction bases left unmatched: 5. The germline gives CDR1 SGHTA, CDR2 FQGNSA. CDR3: CASSSVTGVETQYF. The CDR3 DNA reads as TGTGCCAGCAGCTCGGTGACAGGGGTAGAGACCCAGTACTTC.

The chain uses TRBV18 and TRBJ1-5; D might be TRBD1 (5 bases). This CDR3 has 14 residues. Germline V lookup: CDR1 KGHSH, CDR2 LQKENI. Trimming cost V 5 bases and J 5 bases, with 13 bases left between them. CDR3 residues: CASSSRDLHQPQHF. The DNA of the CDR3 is TGTGCCAGCTCAAGCCGGGACCTCCATCAGCCCCAGCATTTT.

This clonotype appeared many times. CDR3 sequence reads: CASSHLQGLHTEAFF. The CDR3 nucleotides are TGTGCCAGCAGCCACCTACAGGGGTTGCACACTGAAGCTTTCTTT. The chain joins TRBV3-1 to TRBJ1-1; 7 bases are shared with TRBD1. The germline V gene has CDR1 LGHDT and CDR2 YNNKEL (reference sequence). The CDR3 spans 15 residues. The junction had 7 bases not matched to a gene; V was cut back by 3 bases and J by 3 bases. Filled out from reference TRBV3-1 and TRBJ1-1, the complete variable domain reads DTAVSQTPKYLVTQMGNDKSIKCEQNLGHDTMYWYKQDSKKFLKIMFSYNNKELIINETVPNRFSPKSPDKAHLNLHINSLELGDSAVYFCASSHLQGLHTEAFFGQGTRLTVV.

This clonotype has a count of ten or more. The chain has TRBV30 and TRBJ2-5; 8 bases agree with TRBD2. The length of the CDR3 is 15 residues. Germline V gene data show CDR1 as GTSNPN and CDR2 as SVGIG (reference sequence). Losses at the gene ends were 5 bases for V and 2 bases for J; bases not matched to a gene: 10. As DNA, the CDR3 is TGTGCCTGGGACGCCCCAACTAGCGGACAAGAGACCCAGTACTTC. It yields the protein CAWDAPTSGQETQYF.

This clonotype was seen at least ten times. The CDR3 DNA follows: TGTGCCAGCCGACTAGCGGGTTACACCGGGGAGCTGTTTTTT. It yields the protein CASRLAGYTGELFF. The chain recombines TRBV2 with TRBJ2-2, with 10 nucleotides matching TRBD2. Losses at the gene ends were 8 bases for V and 3 bases for J; bases not matched to a gene: 3. CDR3 length equals 14 residues. The V gene's germline CDR1 is SNHLY and CDR2 FYNNEI.

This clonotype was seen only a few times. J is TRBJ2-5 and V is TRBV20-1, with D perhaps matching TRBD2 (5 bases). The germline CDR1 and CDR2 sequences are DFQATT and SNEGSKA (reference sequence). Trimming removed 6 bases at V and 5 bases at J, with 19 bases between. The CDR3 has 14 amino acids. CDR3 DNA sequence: TGCAGTGCAACGGAAGGACCTGAGCGGGAGACCCAGTACTTC. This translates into CSATEGPERETQYF.

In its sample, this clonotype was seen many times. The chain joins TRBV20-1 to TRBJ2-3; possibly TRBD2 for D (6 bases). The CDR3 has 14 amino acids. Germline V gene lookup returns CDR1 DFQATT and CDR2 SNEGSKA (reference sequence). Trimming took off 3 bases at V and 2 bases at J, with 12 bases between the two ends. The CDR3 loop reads CSARAAGFTDTQYF. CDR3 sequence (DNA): TGCAGTGCTAGGGCCGCGGGGTTCACAGATACGCAGTATTTT.

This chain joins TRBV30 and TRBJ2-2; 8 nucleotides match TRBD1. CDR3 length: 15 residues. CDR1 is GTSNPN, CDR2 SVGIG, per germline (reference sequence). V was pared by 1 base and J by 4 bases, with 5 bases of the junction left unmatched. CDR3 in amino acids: CAWSAGQGLTGELFF. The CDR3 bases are TGTGCCTGGAGTGCAGGACAGGGTCTCACCGGGGAGCTGTTTTTT.

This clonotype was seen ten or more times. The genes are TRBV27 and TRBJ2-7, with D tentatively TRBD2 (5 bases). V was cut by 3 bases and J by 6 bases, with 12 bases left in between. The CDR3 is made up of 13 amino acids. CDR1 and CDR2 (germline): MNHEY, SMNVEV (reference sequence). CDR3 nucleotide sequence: TGTGCCAGCAGTTTGGCGACCGGAGGCGAGCAGTACTTC. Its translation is CASSLATGGEQYF.

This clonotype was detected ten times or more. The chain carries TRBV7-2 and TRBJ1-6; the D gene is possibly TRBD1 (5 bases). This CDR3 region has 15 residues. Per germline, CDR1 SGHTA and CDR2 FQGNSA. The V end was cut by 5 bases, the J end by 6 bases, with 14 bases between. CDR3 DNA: TGTGCCAGCAGCCTTTTAGGGGCCCCTAATTCACCCCTCCACTTT. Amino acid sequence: CASSLLGAPNSPLHF. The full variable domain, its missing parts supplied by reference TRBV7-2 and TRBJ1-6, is GAGVSQSPSNKVTEKGKDVELRCDPISGHTALYWYRQSLGQGLEFLIYFQGNSAPDKSGLPSDRFSAERTGGSVSTLTIQRTQQEDSAVYLCASSLLGAPNSPLHFGNGTRLTVT.

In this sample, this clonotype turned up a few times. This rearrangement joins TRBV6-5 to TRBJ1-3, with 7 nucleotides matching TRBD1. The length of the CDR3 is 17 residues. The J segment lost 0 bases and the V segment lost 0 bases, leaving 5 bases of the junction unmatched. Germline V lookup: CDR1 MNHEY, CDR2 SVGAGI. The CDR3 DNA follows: TGTGCCAGCAGTTACTCAGGGACAGACAACTCTGGAAACACCATATATTTT. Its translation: CASSYSGTDNSGNTIYF.

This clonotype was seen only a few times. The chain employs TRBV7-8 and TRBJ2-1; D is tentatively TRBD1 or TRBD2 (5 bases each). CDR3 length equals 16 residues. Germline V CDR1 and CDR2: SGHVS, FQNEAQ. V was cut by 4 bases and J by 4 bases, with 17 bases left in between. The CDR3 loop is CASSSEWDEVYNEQFF. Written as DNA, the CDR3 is TGTGCCAGCAGCTCTGAATGGGACGAGGTATACAATGAGCAGTTCTTC.

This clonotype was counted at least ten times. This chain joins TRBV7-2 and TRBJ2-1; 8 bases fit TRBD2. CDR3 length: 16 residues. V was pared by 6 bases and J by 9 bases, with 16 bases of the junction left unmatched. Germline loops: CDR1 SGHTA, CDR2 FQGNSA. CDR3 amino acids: CASRPNPGLGLGEQFF. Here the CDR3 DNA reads TGTGCCAGCAGACCAAATCCGGGACTAGGACTTGGTGAGCAGTTCTTC. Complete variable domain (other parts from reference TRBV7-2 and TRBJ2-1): GAGVSQSPSNKVTEKGKDVELRCDPISGHTALYWYRQSLGQGLEFLIYFQGNSAPDKSGLPSDRFSAERTGGSVSTLTIQRTQQEDSAVYLCASRPNPGLGLGEQFFGPGTRLTVL.

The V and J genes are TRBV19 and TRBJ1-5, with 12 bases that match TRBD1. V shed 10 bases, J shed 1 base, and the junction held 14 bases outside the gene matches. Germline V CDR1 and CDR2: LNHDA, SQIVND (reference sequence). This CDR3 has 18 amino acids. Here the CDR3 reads CATDTGTGGAKSNQPQHF. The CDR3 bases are TGTGCCACCGACACCGGGACAGGGGGCGCAAAAAGCAATCAGCCCCAGCATTTT. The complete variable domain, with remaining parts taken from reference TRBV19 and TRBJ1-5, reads DGGITQSPKYLFRKEGQNVTLSCEQNLNHDAMYWYRQDPGQGLRLIYYSQIVNDFQKGDIAEGYSVSREKKESFPLTVTSAQKNPTAFYLCATDTGTGGAKSNQPQHFGDGTRLSIL.

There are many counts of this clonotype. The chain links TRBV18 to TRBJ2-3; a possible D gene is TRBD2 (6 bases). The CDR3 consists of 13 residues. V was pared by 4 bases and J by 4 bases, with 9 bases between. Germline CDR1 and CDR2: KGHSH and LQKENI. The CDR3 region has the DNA TGTGCCAGCTCACAAACGGGGGCAGATACGCAGTATTTT. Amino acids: CASSQTGADTQYF.

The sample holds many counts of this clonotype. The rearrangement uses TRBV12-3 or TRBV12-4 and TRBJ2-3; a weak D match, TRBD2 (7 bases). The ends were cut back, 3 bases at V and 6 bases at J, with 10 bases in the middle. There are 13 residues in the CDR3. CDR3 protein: CASSLGRGDTQYF. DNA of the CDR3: TGTGCCAGCAGTTTGGGGAGGGGGGATACGCAGTATTTT.

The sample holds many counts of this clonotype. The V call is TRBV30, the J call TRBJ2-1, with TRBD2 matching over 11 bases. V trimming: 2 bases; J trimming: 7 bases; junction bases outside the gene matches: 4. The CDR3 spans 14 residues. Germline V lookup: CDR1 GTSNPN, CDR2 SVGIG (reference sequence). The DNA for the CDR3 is TGTGCCTGGAGTCCTGGACTAGCGGGTAATGAGCAGTTCTTC. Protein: CAWSPGLAGNEQFF.

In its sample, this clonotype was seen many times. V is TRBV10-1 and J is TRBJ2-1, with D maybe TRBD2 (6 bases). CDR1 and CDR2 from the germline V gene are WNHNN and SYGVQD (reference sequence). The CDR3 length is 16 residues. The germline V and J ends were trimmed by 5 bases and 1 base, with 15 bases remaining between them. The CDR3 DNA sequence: TGCGCCAGCAGTACACACGGGAGTGGGTCCTACAATGAGCAGTTCTTC. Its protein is CASSTHGSGSYNEQFF.

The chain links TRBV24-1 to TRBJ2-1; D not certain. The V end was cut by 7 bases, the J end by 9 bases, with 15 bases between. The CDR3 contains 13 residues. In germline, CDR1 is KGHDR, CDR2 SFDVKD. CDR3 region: CATSRRPRGEQFF. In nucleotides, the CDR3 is TGTGCCACCAGCAGGAGACCTAGAGGTGAGCAGTTCTTC.

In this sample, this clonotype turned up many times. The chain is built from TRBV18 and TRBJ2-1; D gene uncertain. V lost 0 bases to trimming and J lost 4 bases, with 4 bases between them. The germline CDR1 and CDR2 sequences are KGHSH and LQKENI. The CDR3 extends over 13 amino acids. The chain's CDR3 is CASSPPQYNEQFF. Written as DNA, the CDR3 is TGTGCCAGCTCACCACCCCAGTACAATGAGCAGTTCTTC.

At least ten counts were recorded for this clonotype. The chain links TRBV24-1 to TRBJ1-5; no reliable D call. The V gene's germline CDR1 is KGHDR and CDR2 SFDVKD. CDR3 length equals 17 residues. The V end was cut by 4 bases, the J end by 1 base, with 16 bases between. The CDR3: CATSDNGAVPSNQPQHF. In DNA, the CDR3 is TGTGCCACCAGTGACAACGGTGCAGTTCCCAGCAATCAGCCCCAGCATTTT.

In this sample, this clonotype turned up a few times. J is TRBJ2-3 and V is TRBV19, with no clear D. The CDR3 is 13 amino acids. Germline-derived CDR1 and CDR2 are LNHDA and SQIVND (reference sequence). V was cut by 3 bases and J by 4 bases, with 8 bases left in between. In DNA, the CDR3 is TGTGCCAGTAGTATGAGAATCGCAGATACGCAGTATTTT. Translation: CASSMRIADTQYF. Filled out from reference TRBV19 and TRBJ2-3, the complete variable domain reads DGGITQSPKYLFRKEGQNVTLSCEQNLNHDAMYWYRQDPGQGLRLIYYSQIVNDFQKGDIAEGYSVSREKKESFPLTVTSAQKNPTAFYLCASSMRIADTQYFGPGTRLTVL.

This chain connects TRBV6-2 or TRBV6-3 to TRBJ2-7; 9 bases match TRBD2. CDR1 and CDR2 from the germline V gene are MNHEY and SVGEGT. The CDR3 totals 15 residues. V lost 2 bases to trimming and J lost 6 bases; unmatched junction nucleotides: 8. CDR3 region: CASSYHPGLAVEQYF. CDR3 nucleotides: TGTGCCAGCAGTTACCACCCGGGACTAGCAGTCGAGCAGTACTTC.

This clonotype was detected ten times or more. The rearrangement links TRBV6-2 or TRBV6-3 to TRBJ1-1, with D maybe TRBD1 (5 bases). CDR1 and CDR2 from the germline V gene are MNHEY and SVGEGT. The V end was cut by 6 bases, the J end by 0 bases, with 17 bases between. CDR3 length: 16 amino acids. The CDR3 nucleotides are TGTGCCAGCAGCTCCTTACCGGGACTGATGAACACTGAAGCTTTCTTT. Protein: CASSSLPGLMNTEAFF.

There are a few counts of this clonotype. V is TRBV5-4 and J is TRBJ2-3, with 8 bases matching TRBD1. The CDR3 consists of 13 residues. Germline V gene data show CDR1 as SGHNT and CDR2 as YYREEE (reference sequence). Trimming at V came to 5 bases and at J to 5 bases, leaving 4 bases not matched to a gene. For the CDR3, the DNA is TGTGCCAGCAGTCAACAGGGGGAAGATACGCAGTATTTT. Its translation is CASSQQGEDTQYF.